This T cell receptor beta chain was recovered during a study of shared clonotypes between healthy human individuals. General observations from the study: Large sequencing depth failed to make sorted-subset sequencing complete, rarefaction showed. Relative to clonotypes present in all four donors, those not shared had lower generation probabilities. Several donors had roughly 5% of their naive CD4 clonotypes in common.

Note on this clone: The antigen is not known.

Sequencing was performed with immunoSEQ multiplex PCR; in TCRdb, only in-frame clones are kept and a portion is missing. The repertoire holds about 2.2 million clones, with 93% as singletons. Per germline, CDR1 SQVTM and CDR2 ANQGSEA. Trimming left V 4 bases short and J 7 bases short, with 16 bases between. This CDR3 has 13 amino acids. Terminally differentiated effector memory CD45RA+ cells were left out of the naive CD8 fraction, which was CD45RO-negative and positively selected for CCR7. This TCR was recovered from a man in his late teens or twenties in good health. Some clones in this sample may be carry-over from other donors' samples. V and J are TRBV29-1 and TRBJ1-1; the D is unclear. Sequenced material: naive CD8+ T cells from PBMCs. The CDR3 nucleotides read TGCAGCGTTGTCCCCCCGGGATGGGGTGAAGCTTTCTTT. The encoded protein is CSVVPPGWGEAFF. The whole variable domain, remainder taken from reference TRBV29-1 and TRBJ1-1, is SAVISQKPSRDICQRGTSLTIQCQVDSQVTMMFWYRQQPGQSLTLIATANQGSEATYESGFVIDKFPISRPNLTFSTLTVSNMSPEDSSIYLCSVVPPGWGEAFFGQGTRLTVV.